Only one count was recorded for the clone carrying this T cell receptor beta chain. Antigen: not known. The entry originates in a study of graft-versus-host responses after intestinal transplantation. V was clipped by 0 bases and J by 2 bases; unmatched bases: 8. This CDR3 comprises 16 residues. CDR1 and CDR2 from the germline V gene are SGHNT and YYREEE (reference sequence). Regarding the study as a whole: Recipient marrow harbored GvH clones, some of which surfaced first in ileum or blood. Some patients had graft-donor T cell macrochimerism, and their allografts showed high graft-versus-host to host-versus-graft clonal ratios. Association was observed between peak circulating GvH clone levels and early post-transplant HvG declines.

Assay: immunoSEQ multiplex PCR; the TCRdb copy retains only in-frame clones and omits some. The table shows tens of thousands of clones, with around 93% occurring only once. The chain links TRBV5-4 to TRBJ2-7; 7 bases line up with TRBD1. The TCR sequence derives from a human donor who received an intestinal transplant. Sequences were derived from unstimulated CD8+ T cells sorted from spleen or lymph node cells, sampled before intestinal transplant. CDR3 bases: TGTGCCAGCAGCTTGGTCGTGGGGACAGTTCCCTACGAGCAGTACTTC. Its translation: CASSLVVGTVPYEQYF.